The T cell receptor beta chain described here comes from a study of PD-1 blockade in classical Hodgkin lymphoma. TCRdb's copy holds only in-frame clones and misses some; the assay was immunoSEQ multiplex PCR. Among tens of thousands of clones, just over 90% were seen once, and the ten largest hold over 4%. CDR3 length: 15 amino acids. Trimming took 0 bases from V and 7 from J, leaving 15 bases between them. Germline-derived CDR1 and CDR2 are SNHLY and FYNNEI. Time point denoted: newly diagnosed, previously untreated cHL patient sample. The study compared against PBMCs from newly diagnosed, untreated classical Hodgkin lymphoma. The count of this clone is one.

Sequencing was performed on peripheral blood mononuclear cells (PBMCs). The chain combines TRBV2 with TRBJ1-2; D is perhaps TRBD1 (5 bases). This receptor was obtained from a human donor with classical Hodgkin lymphoma. CDR3 region: CASSEAGWGGGGYTF. The CDR3 DNA reads as TGTGCCAGCAGTGAAGCGGGTTGGGGGGGTGGTGGCTACACCTTC. The full variable domain, with the rest looked up from reference TRBV2 and TRBJ1-2, is EPEVTQTPSHQVTQMGQEVILRCVPISNHLYFYWYRQILGQKVEFLVSFYNNEISEKSEIFDDQFSVERPDGSNFTLKIRSTKLEDSAMYFCASSEAGWGGGGYTFGSGTRLTVV.